These 5 T cell receptor beta chains originate from one sample sequenced in a study of T-cell memory formation after mild COVID-19. TCRdb recomputed calls from the 5' RACE reads with MiXCR, one row per CDR3 protein. The sample lists 10,000 to 15,000 distinct CDR3 sequences, about 17% occurring once. The specimen was PBMCs or a T cell subset sorted from them (not recorded which). The receptors were gathered from a man between 18 and 35 years old who had mild COVID-19 (a few samples of this study predate the infection). Cell type and time point are not known.

The table lists this clonotype with a few counts. This chain joins TRBV5-1 and TRBJ2-4; TRBD1 agrees at 10 bases. Germline CDR1 and CDR2: SGHRS and YFSETQ. Losses at the gene ends were 1 base for V and 7 bases for J; bases not matched to a gene: 8. The CDR3 contains 16 residues. In nucleotides, the CDR3 is TGCGCCAGCAGCTTGACCGACAGGGGGCTTGGGAACATTCAGTACTTC. It encodes CASSLTDRGLGNIQYF. The entire variable domain, with the rest obtained from reference TRBV5-1 and TRBJ2-4, is as follows: KAGVTQTPRYLIKTRGQQVTLSCSPISGHRSVSWYQQTPGQGLQFLFEYFSETQRNKGNFPGRFSGRQFSNSRSEMNVSTLELGDSALYLCASSLTDRGLGNIQYFGAGTRLSVL.

The chain couples TRBV21-1 to TRBJ2-2. TRBV21-1 is a listed pseudogene. The CDR3 has 12 residues. The CDR3 coding sequence is TGTGCCAGCAGTAACAGGCACGGGGAGCTGTTTTTT. Encoded protein: CASSNRHGELFF.

The chain combines TRBV29-1 with TRBJ1-1; TRBD1 matches 10 bases. The CDR3 spans 14 residues. The germline gives CDR1 SQVTM, CDR2 ANQGSEA. V lost 6 bases and J lost 3; bases outside the gene matches: 7. The CDR3 coding sequence is TGCAGCGTCGGTGGAGGGACAGGGGACACTGAAGCTTTCTTT. It codes for CSVGGGTGDTEAFF. The variable domain in full, completed from reference TRBV29-1 and TRBJ1-1, reads SAVISQKPSRDICQRGTSLTIQCQVDSQVTMMFWYRQQPGQSLTLIATANQGSEATYESGFVIDKFPISRPNLTFSTLTVSNMSPEDSSIYLCSVGGGTGDTEAFFGQGTRLTVV.

This clonotype was observed a handful of times. The chain links TRBV7-3 to TRBJ2-1; D gene uncertain. Germline V gives CDR1 SGHTA, CDR2 FQGTGA. V shed 5 bases and J shed 3 bases, with 14 bases lying between them. The CDR3 runs 15 residues. The CDR3: CASSLQAFSYNEQFF. CDR3 coding DNA: TGTGCCAGCAGCCTCCAGGCGTTTAGCTACAATGAGCAGTTCTTC.

This clonotype came up a few times. The V gene is TRBV20-1, the J gene TRBJ2-7, with D perhaps given as TRBD1 or TRBD2 (5 bases each). With 1 base removed from V and 9 bases from J, the gap between germline ends came to 19 bases. The germline V gene has CDR1 DFQATT and CDR2 SNEGSKA (reference sequence). This CDR3 comprises 14 residues. CDR3 DNA: TGCAGTGCTAGAGCCGACAGCCTCTCCAGCGGGCAGTACTTC. The encoded protein is CSARADSLSSGQYF.